A selection of T cell receptor beta chains follows, all from one sample in a study of blood T cells in healthy people across ages. TCRdb re-called the 5' RACE reads through MiXCR, storing one row per CDR3 protein. The sample shows 1.5 million to 1.9 million distinct CDR3 sequences, 40% to 45% of them seen only once. Source material: blood. The receptors originated from a woman in her late teens or twenties in good health. CDR3s leave out the opening cysteine and the closing phenylalanine or tryptophan. The order of the fields is clone size, V gene, CDR3 protein. Clone sizes are given selectively: once, few, many, or a class where the clone is expanded.

abundance: few; v_gene: TRBV6-6; CDR3aa: ASTDQETQY
abundance: NA; v_gene: TRBV20-1; CDR3aa: SARDSKQGAGTGELF
abundance: NA; v_gene: TRBV10-3; CDR3aa: AIGTGMNTEAF
abundance: NA; v_gene: TRBV20-1; CDR3aa: SSRGSGEKLF
abundance: few; v_gene: TRBV5-1; CDR3aa: ASSWGGGSYEQY
abundance: few; v_gene: TRBV7-9; CDR3aa: ASSLASVAGNQETQY
abundance: NA; v_gene: TRBV25-1; CDR3aa: ASSGTAQGYT
abundance: few; v_gene: TRBV29-1; CDR3aa: SVVGQGLAEQY
abundance: NA; v_gene: TRBV7-2; CDR3aa: ASSPYRDQATSQY
abundance: NA; v_gene: TRBV2; CDR3aa: ASSAIRGGYGYT
abundance: NA; v_gene: TRBV4-2; CDR3aa: ASSQDYDLNTEAF
abundance: NA; v_gene: TRBV7-2; CDR3aa: ASSQDRDGNIQY
abundance: few; v_gene: TRBV6-2/TRBV6-3; CDR3aa: ASTERAGDSSYEQY
abundance: NA; v_gene: TRBV20-1; CDR3aa: SAGTSVTEAF
abundance: NA; v_gene: TRBV5-4; CDR3aa: ASSPHRTGSGYT
abundance: NA; v_gene: TRBV4-3; CDR3aa: ASSQNRGPSYEQF
abundance: NA; v_gene: TRBV5-1; CDR3aa: ASSFDGSGYNEQF
abundance: NA; v_gene: TRBV12-3/TRBV12-4; CDR3aa: ASSLRKTEEQF
abundance: NA; v_gene: TRBV20-1; CDR3aa: SAKEANNQPQH
abundance: many; v_gene: TRBV6-5; CDR3aa: ASSYPETSGRIPNIQY
abundance: NA; v_gene: TRBV12-3/TRBV12-4; CDR3aa: ASSARPPSYNEQY
abundance: few; v_gene: TRBV12-3/TRBV12-4; CDR3aa: ASSLPTGATGELF
abundance: NA; v_gene: TRBV7-8; CDR3aa: ASSFARQTLAKNIQY
abundance: NA; v_gene: TRBV12-3/TRBV12-4; CDR3aa: ASSLRRGHSEQF
abundance: NA; v_gene: TRBV5-1; CDR3aa: ASSPIRTGLYPNTGELF
abundance: NA; v_gene: TRBV7-2; CDR3aa: ASSYRLAGAPLQEHF
abundance: NA; v_gene: TRBV12-3/TRBV12-4; CDR3aa: ASSPQELSNQPQH
abundance: NA; v_gene: TRBV9; CDR3aa: ASSVVTAARDTQY